The entry below gives a single T cell receptor beta chain sequence along with its context. The data derive from a study of CD8+ T cells in alopecia areata. Sequencing templates came from extracted RNA that was reverse transcribed into cDNA. Sequencing was performed with immunoSEQ multiplex PCR; in TCRdb, only in-frame clones are kept and a portion is missing. The repertoire holds 140,000 to 150,000 clones, with 54% as singletons. Treatment described: oral pan-JAK inhibitor, 5-10 mg twice daily. This clonotype was obtained from a human donor with alopecia areata. The sample consisted of CD8+ T cells sorted from blood, taken at week 4, from a patient treated with tofacitinib.

This chain's CDR3 is CASSFFGGGEDGTQYF. CDR3 nucleotides: TGTGCCAGCAGCTTTTTCGGAGGCGGGGAAGACGGGACCCAGTACTTC. J is TRBJ2-5 and V is TRBV7-2; possible D gene TRBD2, 6 bases. The CDR3 extends over 16 amino acids. Germline assignment: CDR1 SGHTA and CDR2 FQGNSA. V was shortened by 3 bases and J by 7 bases, with 21 bases between the two germline ends. Full variable domain (outside the CDR3, taken from reference TRBV7-2 and TRBJ2-5): GAGVSQSPSNKVTEKGKDVELRCDPISGHTALYWYRQSLGQGLEFLIYFQGNSAPDKSGLPSDRFSAERTGGSVSTLTIQRTQQEDSAVYLCASSFFGGGEDGTQYFGPGTRLLVL.